Below, 30 T cell receptor beta chains from the same sample are listed, as sequenced in a study of blood T cell repertoires in COVID-19. Sequencing was performed with immunoSEQ multiplex PCR; in TCRdb, only in-frame clones are kept and a portion is missing. The profile covers a few hundred thousand clones, with roughly 88% appearing a single time and around 2.1% taken by the ten largest. The material sequenced was PBMCs or T cells enriched from blood (not recorded which). These receptors were collected from a man aged 25-45 years who had recovered from COVID-19.

This clone was counted a single time. The chain is built from TRBV5-5 and TRBJ2-5; possibly TRBD2 for D (5 bases). CDR3 length equals 16 residues. Germline-derived CDR1 and CDR2 are SGHKS and YYEKEE (reference sequence). V was trimmed by 4 bases and J by 4 bases, leaving 20 bases between them. CDR3 nucleotide sequence: TGTGCCAGCAGCATGGAACCGGGATTTGCTTTAGAGACCCAGTACTTC. Protein sequence: CASSMEPGFALETQYF.

The chain carries TRBV15 and TRBJ2-3; no firm D call. Germline values: CDR1 LNHNV, CDR2 YYDKDF (reference sequence). Trimming removed 0 bases at V and 5 bases at J, with 6 bases between. This CDR3 contains 13 residues. The CDR3 protein is CATSRDNRDTQYF. The DNA of the CDR3 is TGTGCCACCAGCAGAGATAACAGAGATACGCAGTATTTT.

Here the CDR3 reads CATSDFLAGGPREQFF. CDR3 nucleotides: TGTGCCACCAGTGATTTTTTGGCGGGGGGGCCTCGGGAGCAGTTCTTC. The chain employs TRBV24-1 and TRBJ2-1; 9 bases are a match to TRBD2. J was trimmed by 10 bases and V by 1 base; bases with no gene match: 10. The germline V gene encodes CDR1 KGHDR and CDR2 SFDVKD. CDR3 length: 16 residues.

This clone came up a few times. The chain recombines TRBV19 with TRBJ2-3; 8 nucleotides line up with TRBD1. Trimming at V came to 6 bases and at J to 4 bases, leaving 3 bases not matched to a gene. Germline V CDR1 and CDR2: LNHDA, SQIVND (reference sequence). The CDR3 runs 13 residues. The CDR3 DNA reads as TGTGCCAGTAGCCGACAGGGGCCAGATACGCAGTATTTT. Protein sequence: CASSRQGPDTQYF. The entire variable domain, with the rest obtained from reference TRBV19 and TRBJ2-3, is as follows: DGGITQSPKYLFRKEGQNVTLSCEQNLNHDAMYWYRQDPGQGLRLIYYSQIVNDFQKGDIAEGYSVSREKKESFPLTVTSAQKNPTAFYLCASSRQGPDTQYFGPGTRLTVL.

The chain uses TRBV6-5 and TRBJ1-6; 7 nucleotides align to TRBD1. The germline gives CDR1 MNHEY, CDR2 SVGAGI. J gave up 0 bases and V 6 bases, and 2 bases lay outside the gene matches. The CDR3 consists of 15 residues. The CDR3 protein is CASRQGSSYNSPLHF. The CDR3 DNA reads as TGTGCCAGCAGACAGGGGAGCTCCTATAATTCACCCCTCCACTTT.

The genes are TRBV19 and TRBJ2-5; 12 bases fit TRBD1. Looked up from germline, CDR1 is LNHDA and CDR2 is SQIVND (reference sequence). This CDR3 is built from 16 residues. J gave up 5 bases and V 5 bases, and 9 bases lay outside the gene matches. The CDR3 DNA reads TGTGCCAGTAGTGCCCGGGACAGGGGGCGCATGGAGACCCAGTACTTC. Amino acids: CASSARDRGRMETQYF.

This rearrangement joins TRBV3-1 (or the pseudogene TRBV3-2) to TRBJ2-3; 9 nucleotides line up with TRBD2. J lost 5 bases, V lost 0 bases, and 6 bases had no gene match. The CDR3 covers 16 residues. Germline values: CDR1 LGHDT, CDR2 YNNKEL (reference sequence). CDR3 coding DNA: TGTGCCAGCAGCCAAGAGGTGGGACTAGCAAAAGATACGCAGTATTTT. Translating it yields CASSQEVGLAKDTQYF.

The chain combines TRBV7-3 with TRBJ2-2, with D perhaps TRBD1 (6 bases). CDR3 size: 17 residues. In germline, CDR1 is SGHTA, CDR2 FQGTGA. V was cut by 1 base and J by 5 bases, with 17 bases left in between. CDR3 DNA: TGTGCCAGCAGCTTAAAGGACAGCTTAGAGCATACCGGGGAGCTGTTTTTT. It translates to CASSLKDSLEHTGELFF.

This clone was found once. The chain combines TRBV11-2 with TRBJ1-1; 7 positions match TRBD1. Germline assignment: CDR1 SGHAT and CDR2 FQNNGV. The CDR3 has 18 residues. J lost 3 bases, V lost 5 bases, and 18 bases had no gene match. CDR3 DNA sequence: TGTGCCAGCAGCGGTCGACAGGGCTCTCTCATGGGGCACACTGAAGCTTTCTTT. Amino acids: CASSGRQGSLMGHTEAFF.

The table lists this clone with a count of one. This chain uses TRBV7-9 with TRBJ2-2; unclear D gene. The CDR3 has 14 amino acids. V was cut by 2 bases and J by 3 bases, with 7 bases left in between. Germline V gene data show CDR1 as SEHNR and CDR2 as FQNEAQ (reference sequence). The CDR3 spells CASSLHFDTGELFF. DNA of the CDR3: TGTGCCAGCAGCTTACATTTTGACACCGGGGAGCTGTTTTTT.

The chain employs TRBV19 and TRBJ1-1; 8 bases map to TRBD1. The V segment lost 6 bases and the J segment 4 bases; nucleotides outside the gene matches: 7. CDR3 length: 14 amino acids. Per the germline V gene, CDR1 is LNHDA and CDR2 is SQIVND (reference sequence). The CDR3 loop reads CASSTLQGATEAFF. CDR3 nucleotides: TGTGCCAGTAGCACACTGCAGGGGGCCACTGAAGCTTTCTTT. Combining the CDR3 with reference TRBV19 and TRBJ1-1 gives the whole variable domain DGGITQSPKYLFRKEGQNVTLSCEQNLNHDAMYWYRQDPGQGLRLIYYSQIVNDFQKGDIAEGYSVSREKKESFPLTVTSAQKNPTAFYLCASSTLQGATEAFFGQGTRLTVV.

The chain employs TRBV14 and TRBJ1-1; D is uncertain. The CDR3 runs to 18 residues. CDR1 is SGHDN and CDR2 is FVKESK in the germline V gene. The V end was cut by 1 base, the J end by 6 bases, with 24 bases between. CDR3 DNA sequence: TGTGCCAGCAGCCAAGCCGGTTTGGGCCCCTCCAACCGCGCTGAAGCTTTCTTT. Translation: CASSQAGLGPSNRAEAFF.

V usage is TRBV3-1 (or the pseudogene TRBV3-2) and J usage is TRBJ1-1, with unresolved D. Per germline, CDR1 LGHDT and CDR2 YNNKEL (reference sequence). Trimming pared 2 bases from V and 10 bases from J, leaving 11 bases between. The CDR3 extends over 12 amino acids. Written as DNA, the CDR3 is TGTGCCAGCAGCCAAAGGGCGGGTGGAGCTTTCTTT. It yields the protein CASSQRAGGAFF.

This sequence joins TRBV25-1 and TRBJ2-6; D gene ambiguous. The V gene's germline CDR1 is MGHDK and CDR2 SYGVNS. V lost 1 base, J lost 0 bases, and 7 bases lay in between. The CDR3 is 16 amino acids. The CDR3: CASSEFFGSGANVLTF. CDR3 in DNA: TGTGCCAGCAGTGAATTTTTCGGCTCTGGGGCCAACGTCCTGACTTTC.

The chain recombines TRBV5-6 with TRBJ2-6; D might be TRBD2 (5 bases). V was shortened by 3 bases and J by 4 bases, with 14 bases between the two germline ends. CDR1 is SGHDT and CDR2 is YYEEEE in the germline V gene. CDR3 length: 16 residues. The CDR3 loop reads CASSWTGFGGANVLTF. The CDR3 bases are TGTGCCAGCAGCTGGACGGGGTTTGGCGGGGCCAACGTCCTGACTTTC.

The chain has TRBV11-2 and TRBJ2-1, with 12 nucleotides matching TRBD1. This CDR3 region has 15 residues. V lost 6 bases to trimming and J lost 9 bases; unmatched junction nucleotides: 9. Germline CDR1 is SGHAT and CDR2 is FQNNGV. CDR3 region: CASRKPGQGAFEQFF. The CDR3 DNA is TGTGCCAGCAGGAAACCGGGACAGGGGGCTTTTGAGCAGTTCTTC. Full variable domain (outside the CDR3, taken from reference TRBV11-2 and TRBJ2-1): EAGVAQSPRYKIIEKRQSVAFWCNPISGHATLYWYQQILGQGPKLLIQFQNNGVVDDSQLPKDRFSAERLKGVDSTLKIQPAKLEDSAVYLCASRKPGQGAFEQFFGPGTRLTVL.

The chain carries TRBV6-4 and TRBJ2-1; 10 bases align to TRBD2. Germline trimming cut 5 bases from V and 6 bases from J; bases unmatched to any gene: 1. Germline V gives CDR1 MRHNA, CDR2 SNTAGT. The CDR3 sequence is 13 residues long. CDR3 amino acids: CASSSGGANEQFF. For the CDR3, the DNA is TGTGCCAGCAGTAGCGGGGGGGCCAATGAGCAGTTCTTC.

V and J are TRBV4-3 and TRBJ1-4, with D possibly being TRBD1 (5 bases). The CDR3 runs to 14 residues. CDR1 and CDR2 from the germline V gene are LGHNA and YSLEER. The ends were cut back, 2 bases at V and 6 bases at J, with 10 bases in the middle. CDR3 DNA sequence: TGCGCCAGCAGCCAACAGGGCGGGGATGAAAAACTGTTTTTT. Protein sequence: CASSQQGGDEKLFF.

The rearrangement links TRBV5-1 to TRBJ1-1; D gene unclear. The CDR3 sequence is 14 residues long. V was shortened by 0 bases and J by 10 bases, with 16 bases between the two germline ends. The germline CDR1 and CDR2 sequences are SGHRS and YFSETQ. The CDR3 reads CASSLVEGIETAFF. DNA for the CDR3: TGCGCCAGCAGCTTGGTGGAGGGAATTGAGACAGCTTTCTTT.

The gene calls are TRBV2 and TRBJ1-2, with 7 bases lining up with TRBD1. Germline V gene data show CDR1 as SNHLY and CDR2 as FYNNEI. With V trimmed by 8 bases and J by 4 bases, 1 base remained unmatched. The CDR3 is 11 amino acids. The CDR3 protein is CASGDSYGYTF. The CDR3 DNA follows: TGTGCCAGCGGGGACAGCTATGGCTACACCTTC.

The gene calls are TRBV9 and TRBJ2-2; 7 bases map to TRBD1. This CDR3 comprises 16 residues. Germline V gene lookup returns CDR1 SGDLS and CDR2 YYNGEE. The J segment lost 4 bases and the V segment lost 3 bases, leaving 9 bases of the junction unmatched. The CDR3 DNA sequence: TGTGCCAGCAGCGCGCAGGGGGTAGGATTCACCGGGGAGCTGTTTTTT. Its protein product is CASSAQGVGFTGELFF.

There are a few counts of this clone. The chain joins TRBV5-1 to TRBJ2-1; 8 bases are a match to TRBD1. CDR3 length: 14 residues. Germline V lookup: CDR1 SGHRS, CDR2 YFSETQ. V lost 2 bases, J lost 6 bases, and 4 bases stayed unmatched. The DNA for the CDR3 is TGCGCCAGCAGCTTCGGACAGGGCGGCAATGAGCAGTTCTTC. This translates into CASSFGQGGNEQFF.

V is TRBV5-1 and J is TRBJ1-5; no definite D call. The germline V gene has CDR1 SGHRS and CDR2 YFSETQ. The CDR3 is 13 amino acids. Trimming took off 0 bases at V and 4 bases at J, with 5 bases between the two ends. The CDR3 spells CASSLDYNQPQHF. DNA for the CDR3: TGCGCCAGCAGCTTGGACTATAATCAGCCCCAGCATTTT. The variable domain in full, completed from reference TRBV5-1 and TRBJ1-5, reads KAGVTQTPRYLIKTRGQQVTLSCSPISGHRSVSWYQQTPGQGLQFLFEYFSETQRNKGNFPGRFSGRQFSNSRSEMNVSTLELGDSALYLCASSLDYNQPQHFGDGTRLSIL.

This sequence joins TRBV4-3 and TRBJ1-1; TRBD1 matches at 7 bases. The CDR3 loop spans 14 amino acids. V was pared by 0 bases and J by 4 bases, with 2 bases of the junction left unmatched. CDR1 is LGHNA and CDR2 is YSLEER in the germline V gene. The CDR3, as DNA: TGCGCCAGCAGCCAAGAGGCAGGGGGCACTGAAGCTTTCTTT. This gives the protein CASSQEAGGTEAFF.

The table lists this clone with a count of one. This chain joins TRBV6-4 and TRBJ2-5; TRBD2 matches 8 bases. There are 15 residues in the CDR3. J gave up 1 base and V 5 bases, and 6 bases lay outside the gene matches. Germline CDR1 is MRHNA and CDR2 is SNTAGT. The CDR3 region is CASSPGGGSQETQYF. In DNA form, the CDR3 reads TGTGCCAGCAGTCCTGGCGGGGGGTCCCAAGAGACCCAGTACTTC.

This clone is a singleton in its sample. The chain combines TRBV5-1 with TRBJ1-5; 7 bases agree with TRBD1. The CDR3 is made up of 15 amino acids. The V and J ends lost 4 bases and 7 bases, in that order; junction bases with no gene match: 11. The V gene's germline CDR1 is SGHRS and CDR2 YFSETQ. The chain's CDR3 is CASSPTGDGGQPQHF. The CDR3 bases are TGCGCCAGCAGCCCCACAGGGGACGGAGGGCAGCCCCAGCATTTT.

This clone was seen just once. The rearrangement uses TRBV7-6 and TRBJ1-5; a possible D gene is TRBD1 (5 bases). Trimming shortened V by 5 bases and J by 6 bases, and 11 bases separated the two germline ends. CDR1 SGHVS and CDR2 FNYEAQ come from the germline V gene. The CDR3 runs to 13 residues. CDR3 loop: CASSRGLGQPQHF. CDR3 sequence (DNA): TGTGCCAGCAGCAGGGGACTGGGTCAGCCCCAGCATTTT.

This chain connects TRBV9 to TRBJ2-2, with 7 bases fitting TRBD2. V was clipped by 4 bases and J by 8 bases; unmatched bases: 5. The CDR3 covers 13 residues. Germline V CDR1 and CDR2: SGDLS, YYNGEE. For the CDR3, the DNA is TGTGCCAGCAGCCCACGGACTAGTGGGGAGCTGTTTTTT. It encodes CASSPRTSGELFF.

This sequence joins TRBV11-1 and TRBJ2-1; TRBD2 aligns across 8 bases. Germline V gene data show CDR1 as SGHAT and CDR2 as FQDESV (reference sequence). J lost 5 bases, V lost 0 bases, and 6 bases had no gene match. CDR3 length equals 16 residues. This CDR3 reads CASSLAAGGWNNEQFF. As DNA, the CDR3 is TGTGCCAGCAGCTTAGCGGCGGGGGGTTGGAACAATGAGCAGTTCTTC.

V usage is TRBV12-3 or TRBV12-4 and J usage is TRBJ1-2; D may be TRBD1 (6 bases). This CDR3 is built from 12 residues. Trimming pared 5 bases from V and 4 bases from J, leaving 8 bases between. The CDR3 spells CASSDRTYGYTF. The CDR3 DNA follows: TGTGCCAGCAGTGACAGGACCTATGGCTACACCTTC.